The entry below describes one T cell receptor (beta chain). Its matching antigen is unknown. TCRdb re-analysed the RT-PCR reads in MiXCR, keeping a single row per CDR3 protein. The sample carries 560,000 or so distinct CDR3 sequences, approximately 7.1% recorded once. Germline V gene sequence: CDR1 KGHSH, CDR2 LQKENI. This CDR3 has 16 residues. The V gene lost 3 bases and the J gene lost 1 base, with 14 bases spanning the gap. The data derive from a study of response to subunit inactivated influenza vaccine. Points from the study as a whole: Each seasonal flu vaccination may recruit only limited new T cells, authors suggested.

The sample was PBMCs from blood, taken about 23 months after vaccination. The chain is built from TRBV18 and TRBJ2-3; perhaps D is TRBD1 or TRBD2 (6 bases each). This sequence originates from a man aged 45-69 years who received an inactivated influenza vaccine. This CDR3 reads CASSPTGGAGTDTQYF. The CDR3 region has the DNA TGTGCCAGCTCACCTACCGGGGGCGCGGGCACAGATACGCAGTATTTT.